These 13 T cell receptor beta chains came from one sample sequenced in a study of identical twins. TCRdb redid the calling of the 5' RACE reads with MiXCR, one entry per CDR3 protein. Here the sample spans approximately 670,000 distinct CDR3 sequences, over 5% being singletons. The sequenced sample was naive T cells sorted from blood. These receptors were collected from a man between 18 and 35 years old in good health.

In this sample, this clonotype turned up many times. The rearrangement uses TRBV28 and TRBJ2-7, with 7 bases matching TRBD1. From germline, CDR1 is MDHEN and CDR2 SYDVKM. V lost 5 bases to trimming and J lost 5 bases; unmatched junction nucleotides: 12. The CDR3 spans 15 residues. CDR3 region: CASSLPRGQSDEQYF. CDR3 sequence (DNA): TGTGCCAGCAGTCTCCCAAGGGGACAGTCGGACGAGCAGTACTTC.

CDR3 residues: CASSPSGKNQPQHF. CDR3 nucleotide sequence: TGTGCCAGCTCACCCTCGGGGAAAAATCAGCCCCAGCATTTT. The chain recombines TRBV18 with TRBJ1-5; D is unclear. V was shortened by 3 bases and J by 4 bases, with 10 bases between the two germline ends. The CDR3 is 14 amino acids. CDR1 is KGHSH, CDR2 LQKENI, per germline.

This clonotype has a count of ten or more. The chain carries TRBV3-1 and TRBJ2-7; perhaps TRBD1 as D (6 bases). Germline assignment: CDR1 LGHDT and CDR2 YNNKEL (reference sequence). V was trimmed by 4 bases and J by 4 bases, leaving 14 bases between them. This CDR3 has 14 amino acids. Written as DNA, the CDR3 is TGTGCCAGCAGCCTGGGGACAATAGGGTACGAGCAGTACTTC. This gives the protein CASSLGTIGYEQYF.

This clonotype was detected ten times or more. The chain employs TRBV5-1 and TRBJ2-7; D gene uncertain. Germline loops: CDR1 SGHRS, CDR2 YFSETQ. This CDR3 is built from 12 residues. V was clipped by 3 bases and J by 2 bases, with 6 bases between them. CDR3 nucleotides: TGCGCCAGCAGCTCCGACGCCTACGAGCAGTACTTC. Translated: CASSSDAYEQYF.

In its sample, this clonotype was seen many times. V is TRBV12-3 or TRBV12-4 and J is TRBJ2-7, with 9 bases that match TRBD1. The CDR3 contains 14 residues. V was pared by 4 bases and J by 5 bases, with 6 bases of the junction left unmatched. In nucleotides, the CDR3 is TGTGCCAGCAGTTCTCCGGGACAGGGCAACGAGCAGTACTTC. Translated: CASSSPGQGNEQYF.

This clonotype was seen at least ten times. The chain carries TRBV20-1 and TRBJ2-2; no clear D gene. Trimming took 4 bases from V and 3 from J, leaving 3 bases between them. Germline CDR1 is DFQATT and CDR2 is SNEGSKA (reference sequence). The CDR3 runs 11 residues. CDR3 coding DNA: TGCAGTGCTATCTACACCGGGGAGCTGTTTTTT. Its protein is CSAIYTGELFF.

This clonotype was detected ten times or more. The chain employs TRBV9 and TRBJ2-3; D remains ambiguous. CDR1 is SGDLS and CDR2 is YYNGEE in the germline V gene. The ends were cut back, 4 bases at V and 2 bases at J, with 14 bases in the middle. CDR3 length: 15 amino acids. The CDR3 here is CASSPEGPPTDTQYF. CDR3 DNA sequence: TGTGCCAGCAGCCCTGAAGGACCACCCACAGATACGCAGTATTTT.

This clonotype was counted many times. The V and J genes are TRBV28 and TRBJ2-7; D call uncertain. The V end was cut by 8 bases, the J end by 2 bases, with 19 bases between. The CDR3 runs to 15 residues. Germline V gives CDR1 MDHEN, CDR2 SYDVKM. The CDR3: CASYPTSVRTYEQYF. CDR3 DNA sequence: TGTGCCAGCTACCCGACGTCGGTACGGACCTACGAGCAGTACTTC.

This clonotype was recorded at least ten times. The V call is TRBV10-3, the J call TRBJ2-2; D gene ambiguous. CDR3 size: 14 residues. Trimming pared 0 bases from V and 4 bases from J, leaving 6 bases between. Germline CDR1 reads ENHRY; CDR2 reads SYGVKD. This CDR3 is CAISESLVTGELFF. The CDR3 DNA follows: TGTGCCATCAGTGAGTCTTTGGTCACCGGGGAGCTGTTTTTT.

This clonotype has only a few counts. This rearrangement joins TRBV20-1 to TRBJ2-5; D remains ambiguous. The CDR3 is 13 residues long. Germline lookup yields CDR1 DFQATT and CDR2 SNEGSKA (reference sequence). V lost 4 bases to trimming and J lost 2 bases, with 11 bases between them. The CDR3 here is CSATLVRQETQYF. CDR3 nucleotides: TGCAGTGCTACGCTGGTGCGGCAAGAGACCCAGTACTTC.

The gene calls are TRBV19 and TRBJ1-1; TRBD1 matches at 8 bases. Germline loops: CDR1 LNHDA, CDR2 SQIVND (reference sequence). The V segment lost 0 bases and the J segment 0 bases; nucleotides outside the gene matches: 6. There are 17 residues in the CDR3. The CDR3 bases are TGTGCCAGTAGTATAGATCAGGACAGGGTGATGAACACTGAAGCTTTCTTT. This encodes CASSIDQDRVMNTEAFF.

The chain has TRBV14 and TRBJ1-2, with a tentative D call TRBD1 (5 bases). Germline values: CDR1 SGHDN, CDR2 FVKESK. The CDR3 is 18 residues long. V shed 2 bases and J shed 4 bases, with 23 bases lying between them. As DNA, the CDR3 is TGTGCCAGCAGCCAATCTCCGCCAGGGCCTTTCATCTTCTATGGCTACACCTTC. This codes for CASSQSPPGPFIFYGYTF.

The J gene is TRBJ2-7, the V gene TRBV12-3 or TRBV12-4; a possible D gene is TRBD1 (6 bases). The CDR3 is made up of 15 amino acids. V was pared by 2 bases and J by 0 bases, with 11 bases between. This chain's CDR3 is CASSLQGRDSYEQYF. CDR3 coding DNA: TGTGCCAGCAGTTTACAGGGGCGCGACTCCTACGAGCAGTACTTC.